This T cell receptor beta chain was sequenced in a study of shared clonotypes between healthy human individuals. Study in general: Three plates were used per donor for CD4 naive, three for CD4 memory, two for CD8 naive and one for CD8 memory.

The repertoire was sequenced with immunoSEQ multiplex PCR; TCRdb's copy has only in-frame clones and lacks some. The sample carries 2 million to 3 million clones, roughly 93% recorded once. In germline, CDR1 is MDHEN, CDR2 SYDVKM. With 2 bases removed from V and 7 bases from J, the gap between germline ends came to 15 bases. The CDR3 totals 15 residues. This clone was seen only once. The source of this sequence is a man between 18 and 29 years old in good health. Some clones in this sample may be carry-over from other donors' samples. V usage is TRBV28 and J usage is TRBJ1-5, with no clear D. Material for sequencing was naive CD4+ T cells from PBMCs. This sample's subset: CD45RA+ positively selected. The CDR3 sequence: CASSLMGPGLQPQHF. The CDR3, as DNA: TGTGCCAGCAGTTTAATGGGCCCGGGTCTGCAGCCCCAGCATTTT.